This TCR beta chain derives from a study of blood T cell repertoires in COVID-19 (dated by TCRdb to 2020 to 2022). General notes on the study: The collaborator samples originated in the United States, Italy and Spain and spanned the acute and convalescent phases of COVID-19. Nearly every sample came with metadata listing a de-identified subject ID, COVID-19 status, age in years and sex. The prospective study material was composed of cDNA or gDNA derived from T cells, B-cell-depleted T cells, or PBMCs. The repertoires were released in a freely available public database intended as a resource for research on the immune response to SARS-CoV-2. Where HLA class I and class II types were available, the types were taken from metadata supplied by the sample provider, not from assay-based typing. Subjects who had been exposed to COVID-19, were actively infected with it, or had recovered from it provided the deeply sampled blood TCRbeta repertoires that made up the dataset. The samples were drawn from the first 160 participants of the ongoing ImmuneRACE study and from some 1,300 subjects provided by 6 global collaborators.

The study at large found these results: How much clinical and demographic metadata was included differed by source and by participant, and the metadata was provided uncurated.

A word on this clone: Its target antigen remains unknown. No much larger clone exists at a distance of one base, and base qualities are not known.

One collaborating source in Seattle enrolled patients during active infection and followed them longitudinally through the course of disease. Whole blood was collected in K2EDTA tubes by collaborating institutions according to the institutions' own protocols. For TCRbeta analysis, collaborators shipped samples as frozen whole blood, isolated PBMCs, or DNA extracted from either of those sample types. CDR1 and CDR2, looked up from the germline V gene (reference sequence), are LNHNV and YYDKDF. The CDR3 goes from the cysteine to the phenylalanine over 14 residues. The retained sequence is limited to the CDR3, 42 bases, with the frame set at the first base. The germline V and J ends show losses of 6 bases and 0 bases respectively, and no gene match explains 4 bases of the junction. TCRbeta CDR3 regions were amplified from genomic DNA using the immunoSEQ Assay, a bias-controlled multiplex PCR. Under the source paper's analysis protocol: Within the assay, amplification of reference gene primers was used to estimate how many nucleated cells each sample contained. To quantify the absolute abundance of each unique TCRbeta CDR3 rearrangement, sequence reads were collapsed and filtered. For each sample, productive Simpson clonality was calculated as the square root of Simpson's diversity index across productive rearrangements. The table comes from immuneACCESS by way of TCRdb, which keeps in-frame sequences with V and J called. Part of the clones is missing from these tables; in studies checked, under half for an unresolved V gene and the rest for unknown reasons. Clone size and V and J calls were adopted from that table, with D and trimming inferred from the DNA. This sample has about 130,000 clones in its table, and approximately 85% of those were observed once. The ten largest clones represent about 3.3% of the sample.

The specimen sequenced was peripheral blood. This TCR came from a woman aged 80 or older with COVID-19, enrolled during active disease. The chain joins TRBV15 to TRBJ2-5; a stretch of 7 junction bases matches TRBD1. CDR3 sequence: CATSPGQDQETQYF. At the DNA level, the sequence is TGTGCCACCAGTCCTGGACAGGACCAAGAGACCCAGTACTTC.